This TCR beta chain appears in the sequencing data of a study of blood T cell repertoires in COVID-19. Study as a whole: Samples came from the United States, Italy and Spain, spanning acute and convalescent COVID-19.

Germline V gene sequence: CDR1 SGHAT, CDR2 FQNNGV. Between the trimmed V and J ends, which lost 1 base and 5 bases, there was a span of 11 bases. The CDR3 sequence is 14 residues long. This clone was recorded a few times. The data were produced by immunoSEQ multiplex PCR, yet TCRdb's version contains in-frame clones alone and is incomplete. The profile shows just over 650,000 clones, approximately 90% of them singletons. V usage is TRBV11-2 and J usage is TRBJ1-2, with D uncertain. The sequence came from a woman under 30 with acute or convalescent COVID-19. Sample: peripheral blood. CDR3 sequence reads: CASSLVLTEYGYTF. The CDR3 nucleotides are TGTGCCAGCAGCTTAGTATTAACAGAGTATGGCTACACCTTC.